This T cell receptor beta chain was sequenced during a study of cytomegalovirus exposure and HLA in healthy donors. As for this clone: Its antigen remains unknown.

Regarding the study as a whole: It was taken for granted in presence/absence analyses that sequencing depth across donors was roughly uniform. In a later analysis, a missense DCLRE1C variant was linked to TCR beta V- and J-gene trimming.

CDR1 is SGHTA and CDR2 is FQGNSA in the germline V gene. CDR3 length equals 14 residues. V gave up 5 bases and J gave up 6 bases; unmatched junction bases: 8. This PCR relied on a set of 60 Vbeta primers and 13 Jbeta primers. Here immunoSEQ multiplex PCR was the method, and the copy in TCRdb shows in-frame clones only, minus some. The repertoire has some 120,000 clones, about 78% of them found once; the top ten carry more than 3%. The sequenced material came from PBMCs. The receptor was isolated from a man younger than 40 in good health and CMV-seronegative. The chain combines TRBV7-2 with TRBJ1-1; 8 nucleotides agree with TRBD1. CDR3 nucleotide sequence: TGTGCCAGCAGCGCCAGGGGGCTGAGGGCTGAAGCTTTCTTT. The encoded protein is CASSARGLRAEAFF. Full variable domain (rest looked up from reference TRBV7-2 and TRBJ1-1): GAGVSQSPSNKVTEKGKDVELRCDPISGHTALYWYRQSLGQGLEFLIYFQGNSAPDKSGLPSDRFSAERTGGSVSTLTIQRTQQEDSAVYLCASSARGLRAEAFFGQGTRLTVV.